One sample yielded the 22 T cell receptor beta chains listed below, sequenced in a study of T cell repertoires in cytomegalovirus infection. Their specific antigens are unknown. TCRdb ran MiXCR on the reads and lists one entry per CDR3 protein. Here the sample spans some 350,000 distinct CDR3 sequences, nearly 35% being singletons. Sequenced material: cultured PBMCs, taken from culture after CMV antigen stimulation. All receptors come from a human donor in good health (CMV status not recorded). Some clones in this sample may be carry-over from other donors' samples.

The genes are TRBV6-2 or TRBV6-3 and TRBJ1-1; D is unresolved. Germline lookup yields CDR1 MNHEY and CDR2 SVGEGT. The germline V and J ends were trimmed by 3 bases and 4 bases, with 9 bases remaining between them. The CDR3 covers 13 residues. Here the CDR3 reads CASSYGQGTEAFF. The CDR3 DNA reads TGTGCCAGCAGTTATGGGCAAGGCACTGAAGCTTTCTTT.

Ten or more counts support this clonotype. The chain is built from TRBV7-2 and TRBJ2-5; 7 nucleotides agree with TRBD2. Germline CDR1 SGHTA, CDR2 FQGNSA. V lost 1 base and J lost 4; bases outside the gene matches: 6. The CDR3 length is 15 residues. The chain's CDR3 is CASSLVGGEGETQYF. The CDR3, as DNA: TGTGCCAGCAGCTTAGTCGGAGGGGAGGGAGAGACCCAGTACTTC. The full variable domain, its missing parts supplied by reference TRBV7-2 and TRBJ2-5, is GAGVSQSPSNKVTEKGKDVELRCDPISGHTALYWYRQSLGQGLEFLIYFQGNSAPDKSGLPSDRFSAERTGGSVSTLTIQRTQQEDSAVYLCASSLVGGEGETQYFGPGTRLLVL.

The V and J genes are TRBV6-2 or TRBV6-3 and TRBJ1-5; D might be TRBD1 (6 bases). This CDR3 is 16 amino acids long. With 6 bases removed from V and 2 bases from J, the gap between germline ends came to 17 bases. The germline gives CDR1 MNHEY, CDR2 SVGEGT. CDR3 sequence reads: CASRSFGGRGNQPQHF. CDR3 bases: TGTGCCAGCAGGTCCTTCGGGGGGCGAGGCAATCAGCCCCAGCATTTT.

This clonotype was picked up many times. The CDR3 DNA reads TGTGCCAGCAGCTCGGGGGGGTCCCCGGGGCAGCCCCAGCATTTT. It codes for CASSSGGSPGQPQHF. The rearrangement joins TRBV7-8 to TRBJ1-5; D perhaps matches TRBD1 (5 bases). This CDR3 spans 15 amino acids. Germline V gene data show CDR1 as SGHVS and CDR2 as FQNEAQ. The V gene lost 4 bases and the J gene lost 7 bases, with 17 bases spanning the gap.

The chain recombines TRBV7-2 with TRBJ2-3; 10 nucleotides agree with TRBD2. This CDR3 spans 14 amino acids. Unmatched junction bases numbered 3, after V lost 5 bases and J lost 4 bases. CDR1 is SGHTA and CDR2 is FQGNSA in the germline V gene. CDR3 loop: CASSPTSGPDTQYF. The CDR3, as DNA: TGTGCCAGCAGCCCGACTAGCGGGCCAGATACGCAGTATTTT.

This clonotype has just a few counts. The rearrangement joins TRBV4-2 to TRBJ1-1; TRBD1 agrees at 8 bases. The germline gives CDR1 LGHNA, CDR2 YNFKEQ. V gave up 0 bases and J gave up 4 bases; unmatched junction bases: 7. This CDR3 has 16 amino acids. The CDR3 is CASSQDPGGLVTEAFF. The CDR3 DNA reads TGTGCCAGCAGCCAAGATCCAGGGGGCCTTGTCACTGAAGCTTTCTTT.

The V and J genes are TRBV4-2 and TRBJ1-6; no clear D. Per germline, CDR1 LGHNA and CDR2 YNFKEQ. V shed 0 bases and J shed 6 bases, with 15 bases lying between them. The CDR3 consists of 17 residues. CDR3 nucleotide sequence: TGTGCCAGCAGCCAAGATCCGGCAGCGATCTCTAATTCACCCCTCCACTTT. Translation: CASSQDPAAISNSPLHF.

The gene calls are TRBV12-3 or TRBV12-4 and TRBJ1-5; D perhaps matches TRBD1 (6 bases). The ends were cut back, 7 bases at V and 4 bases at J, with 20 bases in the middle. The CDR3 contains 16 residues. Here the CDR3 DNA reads TGTGCCAGCACCTGGGAATTGGGGGGCCGTAATCAGCCCCAGCATTTT. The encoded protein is CASTWELGGRNQPQHF.

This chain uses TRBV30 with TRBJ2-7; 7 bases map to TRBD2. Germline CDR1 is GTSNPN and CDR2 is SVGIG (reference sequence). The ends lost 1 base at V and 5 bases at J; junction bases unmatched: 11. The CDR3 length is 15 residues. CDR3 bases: TGTGCCTGGAGTGGCACGGGAGGAACAGTGGACGAGCAGTACTTC. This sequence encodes CAWSGTGGTVDEQYF.

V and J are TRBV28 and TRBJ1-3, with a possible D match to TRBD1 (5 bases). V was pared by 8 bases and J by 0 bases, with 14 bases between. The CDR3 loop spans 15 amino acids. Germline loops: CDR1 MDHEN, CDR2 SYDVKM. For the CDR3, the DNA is TGTGCCAGCTTACAGGAACCCCTCTCTGGAAACACCATATATTTT. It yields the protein CASLQEPLSGNTIYF.

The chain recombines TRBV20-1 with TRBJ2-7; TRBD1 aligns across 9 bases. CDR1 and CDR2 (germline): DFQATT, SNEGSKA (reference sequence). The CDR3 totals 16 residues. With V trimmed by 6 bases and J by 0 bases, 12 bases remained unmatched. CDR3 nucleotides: TGCAGTGCCCCCGCGTACGGACAGGGGAACTCCTACGAGCAGTACTTC. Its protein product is CSAPAYGQGNSYEQYF.

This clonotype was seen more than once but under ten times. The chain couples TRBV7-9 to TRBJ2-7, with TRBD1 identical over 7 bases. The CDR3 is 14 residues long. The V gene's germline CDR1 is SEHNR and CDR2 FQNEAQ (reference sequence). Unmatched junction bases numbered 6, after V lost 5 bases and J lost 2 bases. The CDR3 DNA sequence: TGTGCCAGCAGCATGACCGGGACAGCCTACGAGCAGTACTTC. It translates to CASSMTGTAYEQYF.

CDR3 DNA: TGTGCCAGCAGCTTAGGAGTGTTTGGGCTAGCGGGCTGCAATGAGCAGTTCTTC. This sequence encodes CASSLGVFGLAGCNEQFF. The chain couples TRBV7-2 to TRBJ2-1; TRBD2 matches at 8 bases. V shed 1 base, J shed 6 bases, and the junction held 14 bases outside the gene matches. The CDR3 totals 18 residues. Per the germline V gene, CDR1 is SGHTA and CDR2 is FQGNSA. The whole variable domain, filled in from reference TRBV7-2 and TRBJ2-1, reads GAGVSQSPSNKVTEKGKDVELRCDPISGHTALYWYRQSLGQGLEFLIYFQGNSAPDKSGLPSDRFSAERTGGSVSTLTIQRTQQEDSAVYLCASSLGVFGLAGCNEQFFGPGTRLTVL.

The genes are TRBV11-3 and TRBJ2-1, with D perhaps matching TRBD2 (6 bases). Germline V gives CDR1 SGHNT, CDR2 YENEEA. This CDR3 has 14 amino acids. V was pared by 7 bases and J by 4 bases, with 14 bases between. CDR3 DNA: TGTGCCAGCAATTGGAGGGGAACGTACAATGAGCAGTTCTTC. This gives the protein CASNWRGTYNEQFF.

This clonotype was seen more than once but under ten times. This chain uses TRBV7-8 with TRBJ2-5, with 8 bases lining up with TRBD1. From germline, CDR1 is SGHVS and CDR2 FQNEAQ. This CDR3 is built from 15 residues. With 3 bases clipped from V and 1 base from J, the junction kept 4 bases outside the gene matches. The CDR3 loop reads CASSFGQGPQETQYF. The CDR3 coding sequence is TGTGCCAGCAGCTTCGGACAGGGCCCCCAAGAGACCCAGTACTTC.

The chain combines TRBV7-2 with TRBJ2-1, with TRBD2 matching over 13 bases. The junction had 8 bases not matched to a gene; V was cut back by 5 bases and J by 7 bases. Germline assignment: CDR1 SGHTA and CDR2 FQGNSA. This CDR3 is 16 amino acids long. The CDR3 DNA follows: TGTGCCAGCAGCCCCCGACTAGCGGGAGGTAAAAATGAGCAGTTCTTC. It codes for CASSPRLAGGKNEQFF.

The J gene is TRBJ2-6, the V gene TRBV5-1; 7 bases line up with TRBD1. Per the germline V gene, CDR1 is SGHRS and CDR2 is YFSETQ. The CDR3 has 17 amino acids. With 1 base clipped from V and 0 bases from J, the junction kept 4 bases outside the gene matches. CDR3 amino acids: CASSLTGQVSGANVLTF. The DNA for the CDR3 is TGCGCCAGCAGCTTGACCGGACAGGTCTCTGGGGCCAACGTCCTGACTTTC.

CDR3 residues: CASSLQGFRSLHF. The CDR3 DNA follows: TGTGCCAGCAGTTTACAAGGGTTTCGATCCCTCCACTTT. This chain joins TRBV28 and TRBJ1-6; no definite D call. Germline V gene data show CDR1 as MDHEN and CDR2 as SYDVKM. There are 13 residues in the CDR3. Trimming removed 2 bases at V and 14 bases at J, with 13 bases between.

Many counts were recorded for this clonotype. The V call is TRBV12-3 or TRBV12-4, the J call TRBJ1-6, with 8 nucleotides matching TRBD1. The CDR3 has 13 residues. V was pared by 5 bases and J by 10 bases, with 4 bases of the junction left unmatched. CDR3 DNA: TGTGCCAGCAGTCGGACAGGGAGCTCACCCCTCCACTTT. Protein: CASSRTGSSPLHF.

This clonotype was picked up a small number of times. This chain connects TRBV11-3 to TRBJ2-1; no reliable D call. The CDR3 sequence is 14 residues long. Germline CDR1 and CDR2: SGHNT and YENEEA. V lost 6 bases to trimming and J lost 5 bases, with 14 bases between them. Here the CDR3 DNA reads TGTGCCAGCAGTTCCTACGGGCCAAACAATGAGCAGTTCTTC. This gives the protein CASSSYGPNNEQFF.

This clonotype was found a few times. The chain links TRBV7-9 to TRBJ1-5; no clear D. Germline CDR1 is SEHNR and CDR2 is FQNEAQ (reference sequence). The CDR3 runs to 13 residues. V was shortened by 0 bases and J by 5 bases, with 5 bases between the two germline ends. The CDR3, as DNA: TGTGCCAGCAGCTTAGCCTCAGATCAGCCCCAGCATTTT. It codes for CASSLASDQPQHF. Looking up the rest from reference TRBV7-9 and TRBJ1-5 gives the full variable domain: DTGVSQNPRHKITKRGQNVTFRCDPISEHNRLYWYRQTLGQGPEFLTYFQNEAQLEKSRLLSDRFSAERPKGSFSTLEIQRTEQGDSAMYLCASSLASDQPQHFGDGTRLSIL.

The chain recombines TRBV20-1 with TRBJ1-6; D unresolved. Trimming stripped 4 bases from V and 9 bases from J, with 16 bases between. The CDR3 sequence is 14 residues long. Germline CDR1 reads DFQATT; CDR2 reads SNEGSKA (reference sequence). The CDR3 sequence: CSAKKPHFGSPLHF. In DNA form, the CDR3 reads TGCAGTGCTAAAAAACCGCATTTCGGTTCACCCCTCCACTTT.